This TCR beta chain was obtained from a study of blood T cell repertoires in COVID-19. Clones were read by immunoSEQ multiplex PCR, and TCRdb kept only the in-frame ones, dropping some. The data contain 160,000 or so clones, 85% to 90% of them singletons. This CDR3 has 16 residues. The V end was cut by 0 bases, the J end by 0 bases, with 12 bases between. Germline V CDR1 and CDR2: SGDLS, YYNGEE. The rearrangement joins TRBV9 to TRBJ1-1; D is perhaps TRBD1 (5 bases). Input material: peripheral blood. The receptor's source is a woman between 40 and 55 years old with acute or convalescent COVID-19. The DNA for the CDR3 is TGTGCCAGCAGCGTAGAGACAGATACCCTGAACACTGAAGCTTTCTTT. Protein product: CASSVETDTLNTEAFF.